This T cell receptor beta chain was captured in a study of neurological immune-mediated disorders. Study-level findings and limits: Subjects shared no identical expanded-clone CDR3 amino acid sequences, suggesting private TCR-beta repertoires in all groups. HTLV-1-associated myelopathy had the most TCR clonal expansion, whereas multiple sclerosis had the least (lower than in healthy controls).

In germline, CDR1 is PRHDT, CDR2 FYEKMQ (reference sequence). This CDR3 has 13 amino acids. Trimming pared 1 base from V and 10 bases from J, leaving 8 bases between. Every sequencing run produced over 160 million TCR-beta sequences that came from 15-18 subjects. Each CDR3 protein is one row after TCRdb ran MiXCR on the 5' RACE reads. The table has roughly 60,000 distinct CDR3 sequences, about 3.7% seen once; the top ten hold 2.2%. Stored at -80 C, 2 million PBMCs were the source of the unsorted libraries. This clonotype was seen a few times. The antigen is undetermined. This chain uses TRBV13 with TRBJ1-6; D perhaps matches TRBD1 (6 bases). The source of this sequence is a woman between 50 and 59 years old with multiple sclerosis. Sequenced: PBMCs. The CDR3 spells CASSLDRDSPLHF. The CDR3 DNA reads TGTGCCAGCAGCTTAGACAGGGACTCACCCCTCCACTTT.